This TCR beta chain was sequenced for a study of shared clonotypes between healthy human individuals. This CDR3 is 14 amino acids long. Germline V lookup: CDR1 KGHSH, CDR2 LQKENI. V lost 2 bases, J lost 9 bases, and 11 bases lay in between. Study-level findings and limits: Across subsets, estimated richness was generally greater for naive than for memory populations. In this cohort, only blood was sampled, and tissue repertoires likely differ.

Worth noting for this clone: What it binds is not known.

The method was immunoSEQ multiplex PCR; TCRdb's version includes in-frame clones alone and lacks a portion of them. The sample contains 2 million to 2.5 million clones, around 95% of which appear only once. Sequencing input: naive CD4+ T cells sorted from blood. Indicated subset: CD45RA+ positively selected. The TCR originated in a man aged 18-30 years in good health. The V call is TRBV18, the J call TRBJ1-6; a possible D gene is TRBD1 (6 bases). The CDR3 bases are TGTGCCAGCTCACCAGGGACATTAGGTTCACCCCTCCACTTT. Its translation: CASSPGTLGSPLHF.